This T cell receptor beta chain was identified in a study of spatial heterogeneity in lung cancer. Study in general: Detection consistently yielded more beta chains than alpha chains.

Carried by each TCR cDNA molecule was a unique molecular identifier. TCRdb reanalysed the 5' RACE reads using MiXCR and keeps one entry per CDR3 protein. Here the sample spans some 44,000 distinct CDR3 sequences, 12% to 15% being singletons. This clonotype was picked up a small number of times. Documented time point: sample taken at primary tumor resection. Extraction of whole RNA from tumor, nontumor lung or frozen PBMC preceded unsorted sequencing. The receptor was derived from a male donor with early-stage non-small cell lung cancer. Source: PBMCs, taken at surgery.

This CDR3 is CSATSGRDTQYF. CDR3 DNA sequence: TGCAGTGCTACTAGCGGGAGGGATACGCAGTATTTT. The chain combines TRBV20-1 with TRBJ2-3; 11 bases are shared with TRBD2. The J segment lost 6 bases and the V segment lost 4 bases, leaving 0 bases of the junction unmatched. The CDR3 runs 12 residues. The germline V gene has CDR1 DFQATT and CDR2 SNEGSKA (reference sequence).